Detailed here is one T cell receptor (beta chain). The antigen remains unidentified. CDR1 and CDR2 (germline): MGHRA, YSYEKL. The CDR3 covers 14 residues. V dropped 4 bases and J dropped 2; count of bases not matched to a gene: 5. This entry comes from a study of cytomegalovirus exposure and HLA in healthy donors. The study, taken as a whole, reports: In vitro, a few CMV-associated chains proved specific for CMV antigens. The study flagged roughly 150 TCR beta chains as cytomegalovirus-associated. As was reported, the classifier diagnosed cytomegalovirus status with high specificity and sensitivity.

Sequencing was performed with immunoSEQ multiplex PCR; in TCRdb, only in-frame clones are kept and a portion is missing. The sample has some 78,000 clones; roughly 95% are singletons. The donors were in the approximately 120-subject validation cohort, distinct from the approximately 670-subject first cohort. This chain uses TRBV4-1 with TRBJ2-7, with 7 bases identical to TRBD1. The origin of this receptor is a man aged 18 to 30 in good health and CMV-seropositive. The sample was PBMCs. This CDR3 reads CASSRDRETYEQYF. The CDR3 DNA is TGCGCCAGCAGCCGCGACAGGGAGACCTACGAGCAGTACTTC.